The rows below give T cell receptor beta chains drawn from one sample of a study of T cell responses to AZD1222 COVID-19 vaccine. Method: immunoSEQ multiplex PCR; TCRdb's copy keeps in-frame clones and lacks some. The table has roughly 130,000 clones, 80% to 90% seen once. Material: peripheral blood, obtained on day 0 of AZD1222 vaccination. These receptors were taken from an adult in good health. Both conserved end residues are part of each CDR3. A D gene is named only where the DNA matches it firmly. For some rows the clone size is stated as once, few or many, or as a class when expanded; others skip it.

CDR3 length | J gene | V gene | clone size | D gene | CDR3 DNA | CDR3 protein
13 | TRBJ1-1 | TRBV5-1 | NA | NA | TGCGCCAGCAGCTTGTACGTGAACACTGAAGCTTTCTTT | CASSLYVNTEAFF
13 | TRBJ1-2 | TRBV6-2/TRBV6-3 | NA | NA | TGTGCCAGCAGCCCTGAGGGGGACTATGGCTACACCTTC | CASSPEGDYGYTF
13 | TRBJ1-5 | TRBV19 | NA | TRBD1 | TGTGCCAGTAGTATGTACAGGGGGCAGCCCCAGCATTTT | CASSMYRGQPQHF
14 | TRBJ1-5 | TRBV2 | NA | NA | TGTGCCAGCAGTGTTACAGGGCTGGTTCAGCCCCAGCATTTT | CASSVTGLVQPQHF
16 | TRBJ2-7 | TRBV27 | NA | TRBD1 | TGTGCCAGCACTTCGGGACAGGGGGCTTTCTCCTACGAGCAGTACTTC | CASTSGQGAFSYEQYF
14 | TRBJ1-2 | TRBV3-1/TRBV3-2 | NA | NA | TGTGCCAGCAGCCAAGGGCAGATCAACTATGGCTACACCTTC | CASSQGQINYGYTF
15 | TRBJ2-1 | TRBV5-4 | NA | NA | TGTGCCAGCAGCCAGAGTGGACGAGTAGACAATGAGCAGTTCTTC | CASSQSGRVDNEQFF
16 | TRBJ1-6 | TRBV14 | NA | NA | TGTGCCAGCAGCCAGGACCTGACAAGTAATAATTCACCCCTCCACTTT | CASSQDLTSNNSPLHF
18 | TRBJ2-2 | TRBV9 | NA | TRBD2 | TGTGCCAGCAGTGGTCAATTGGGGCTAGCGGGAGATTCCGGGGAGCTGTTTTTT | CASSGQLGLAGDSGELFF
15 | TRBJ2-1 | TRBV7-3 | NA | TRBD2 | TGTGCCAGCAGTTTCACTAGCGGCCCCTACAATGAGCAGTTCTTC | CASSFTSGPYNEQFF
12 | TRBJ1-2 | TRBV9 | few | NA | TGTGCCAGCAGCGCGAGAGGGGATGGCTACACCTTC | CASSARGDGYTF
13 | TRBJ1-5 | TRBV6-2/TRBV6-3 | NA | NA | TGTGCCAGCAGTTTACAATTATATCAGCCCCAGCATTTT | CASSLQLYQPQHF
14 | TRBJ1-2 | TRBV9 | NA | TRBD1 | TGTGCCAGCAGCCCCGGGACAGTTTCCTATGGCTACACCTTC | CASSPGTVSYGYTF